Listed here is a single T cell receptor beta chain. The entry originates in a study of control samples from healthy donors and cancer patients. The CDR3 is 15 residues long. V dropped 0 bases and J dropped 0 bases, with 6 bases sitting between them. CDR1 WSHSY and CDR2 SAAADI come from the germline V gene. The method was immunoSEQ multiplex PCR; TCRdb's version includes in-frame clones alone and lacks a portion of them. Found here are approximately 100,000 clones, approximately 86% of them singletons; the top ten hold over 20%. The specimen was blood. The chain joins TRBV10-2 to TRBJ1-5, with unresolved D. The receptor's source is a man aged 25-45 years in good health. The CDR3 bases are TGCGCCAGCAGTGAGTCGTCGGGTAGCAATCAGCCCCAGCATTTT. Its protein is CASSESSGSNQPQHF.